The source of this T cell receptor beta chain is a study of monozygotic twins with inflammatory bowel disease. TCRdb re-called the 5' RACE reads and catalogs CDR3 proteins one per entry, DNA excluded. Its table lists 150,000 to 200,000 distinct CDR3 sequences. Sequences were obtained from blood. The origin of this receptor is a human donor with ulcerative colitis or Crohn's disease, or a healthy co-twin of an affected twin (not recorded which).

CDR3 amino acids: CASSEARGAGQPQHF. The V call is TRBV2, the J call TRBJ1-5; TCRdb selects TRBD1, and the lack of DNA leaves this call unchecked. Germline CDR1 is SNHLY and CDR2 is FYNNEI. This CDR3 region has 15 residues.